This TCR beta chain stems from a study of OX40 agonist ivuxolimab in advanced cancers. Study overall: Intravenous ivuxolimab was administered to patients every 2 weeks at 0.01 to 10 mg/kg. Prior anti-PD-1, anti-PD-L1 or anti-CTLA-4 therapy was allowed; 30% to 40% had some.

Excluded were patients having autoimmune disease history or systemic immunosuppression. The table came from immunoSEQ multiplex PCR; TCRdb's copy has only in-frame clones and leaves some out. The sample includes about 93,000 clones, about 90% of them seen just once. This clone was found once. Its target is not known. Study-wide findings and caveats: CD8+ T cells were the subset that, on average, had more expanded clones than CD4+.

This receptor was obtained from an adult with an advanced solid tumor such as melanoma, head and neck, liver or kidney cancer. This sample comprised CD4+ or CD8+ T cells sorted from blood, obtained in a trial of the OX40 agonist ivuxolimab.

CDR3 coding DNA: TGTGCCAGCTCACAGACTGACAGGGTTGGAAACACCATATATTTT. Protein: CASSQTDRVGNTIYF. This chain links TRBV18 with TRBJ1-3; 7 bases map to TRBD1. Germline CDR1 KGHSH, CDR2 LQKENI. Losses at the gene ends were 4 bases for V and 3 bases for J; bases not matched to a gene: 6. This CDR3 spans 15 amino acids.